This T cell receptor (beta chain) came from a study of cytomegalovirus exposure and HLA in healthy donors (dated by TCRdb to about 2017). Concerning the study at large: According to an earlier analysis of several hundred of the donors, some 170 million T cells yielded 90 million to 140 million unique TCR beta sequences and 276 Gb of sequence data. About 300 gigabases of sequencing data and approximately 80 million unique TCR sequences were included in an early release covering about 700 HLA-typed donors. Of the 300 to 500 genotyped donors, roughly 80% were placed in the genetic ancestry cluster associated with self-reported Caucasian donors. The aim of the study was to test whether cataloging public T cell receptors could identify signatures of past pathogen exposure. The study used immunosequencing to profile the T cell repertoires of approximately 640 subjects and linked those repertoires to cytomegalovirus serostatus. In addition to the first cohort of about 650 subjects, a separate validation cohort of around 110 different subjects was used. High-throughput TCR immunosequencing, statistical association of individual TCRs with disease status, and machine learning were combined to predict cytomegalovirus infection status. A later analysis re-examined previously published TCR beta repertoires from about 700 donors and added high-resolution HLA genotyping to investigate patterns of TCR occurrence. Rather than drawing on any new phenotypic data, the later analysis identified candidate immune exposures from TCR beta sequences and the way those sequences occurred across donors. In an earlier analysis of around 540 of the donors, high-throughput TCR beta sequencing was used to judge whether each TCR beta V gene segment behaved as functional or pseudogenic. Donor age, sex, ethnicity and CMV serostatus were compiled alongside the repertoire data. In a later genetic analysis, genome-wide SNP genotypes for about three fifths of the roughly 670 donors were used, and that subset was treated as a discovery cohort. All discovery cohort repertoires had been generated using a single sequencing platform. HLA typing included class I and class II loci at four-digit resolution. The number of donors typed differed by locus, with about 629-630 for A, B, C, DRB1 and DQB1, around 520 for DQA1, 600 to 610 for DPA1, and under 490 for DPB1. Several DR-DQ haplotypes were treated as single units for association and clustering because of strong linkage in the cohort. Across some 400 genotyped donors of the cohort, an average of roughly 230,000 unique TCR beta nucleotide sequences per donor were sequenced, and 15% to 20% of those sequences were non-productive. Results the study describes overall, beyond this receptor: A later analysis found that most CMV-associated TCR beta chains appeared HLA-restricted, with HLA associations seemingly driven largely by CMV exposure. In a later genetic analysis, a missense DCLRE1C variant was associated with V-gene and J-gene trimming of TCR beta chains, and the association was replicated in an independent cohort. Linkage disequilibrium might explain the correlated functional status among segregating V segments, but an unknown experimental factor could not be ruled out. Because HLA typing was unavailable for some donors at each locus, only the typed subset was used in association tests. The study listed approximately 150 TCR beta chains as associated with cytomegalovirus. Cytomegalovirus status was reported to be diagnosed by the classifier with high specificity and sensitivity in both the original and validation cohorts. A later analysis found that HLA-associated TCR beta chains were more clonally expanded and had lower generation probabilities than equally common non-associated chains. Immune exposure information for the cohort was limited to CMV serostatus. The authors suggested that the approach could potentially be extended to other disease states and immunological phenotypes. The presence/absence analyses assumed that sequencing depth was roughly uniform across donors, and that assumption may not be true. Some IMGT-functional V segments, including TRBV6-2 and TRBV6-3, could not be told apart with the 87-base-pair reads, so those segments were excluded. In a later analysis, TCR association rates were found to vary across HLA loci, with the most associated TCRs seen for DRB1 alleles and the fewest for HLA-C alleles. A further reported finding was that TCR beta sequences accurately predicted the HLA-A and HLA-B alleles for most subjects in the first cohort. A later analysis associated around 16,000 TCR beta sequences with specific HLA alleles at a false discovery rate of 0.05. When HLA alleles, especially DR and DQ, strongly co-occurred, TCR associations were difficult to assign to individual alleles. A cluster of highly shared sequence variants was judged likely to represent a technical artifact of the sequencing pipeline. In an earlier analysis of roughly 500 of the donors, most TCR beta V segments appeared in productive rearrangements about 90% or about 30% of the time, broadly matching IMGT annotations. A few of the identified cytomegalovirus-associated TCR beta chains were confirmed in vitro to be specific for cytomegalovirus antigens. Compared with the 666-donor mean, donors in an Asian-associated ancestry cluster had fewer N-insertions in productive TCRs, according to a later genetic analysis. While some public TCRs were present in many individuals, most TCR sequences turned up only very rarely across donors. Because counts were too low, more than 15 rarely observed V segments, including chromosome 9 orphons, were excluded from the earlier analysis of fewer than 650 of the donors. A later analysis reported that several top co-occurrence clusters appeared linked to parvovirus B19, influenza, CMV and Epstein-Barr virus. This cohort had only TCR beta chains sequenced, and the lack of alpha or paired-chain data limited which features could be detected.

The library was obtained by the immunoSEQ multiplex PCR assay. For the multiplex PCR, a mixture combining 60 forward primers for TCR Vbeta segments and 13 reverse primers for TCR Jbeta segments was used. The CDR3 region of rearranged TCR beta genes was amplified from genomic DNA by a multiplex PCR assay. Amplified TCR beta libraries were sequenced as 87-base-pair reads on the Illumina HiSeq System. Per the source publication's procedure: A later analysis tallied about 77 million unique TCR beta chains across the 660 or so repertoires, and about 10 million of those chains were shared by two or more donors. A nearest-neighbor algorithm error-corrected the raw reads and collapsed the reads into unique sequences, merging closely related sequences to remove PCR and sequencing errors. To assign V, D and J gene segments, CDR3 sequences were aligned to IMGT reference sequences. For a sequence to be retained, at least a six-nucleotide match to both a V gene segment and a J gene segment was required. A rearrangement counted as productive if the CDR3 had no stop codons and remained in frame with V and J, and every other rearrangement counted as non-productive. Following IMGT convention, CDR3 was defined as the stretch from the second conserved V-encoded cysteine to the conserved J-encoded phenylalanine. The earlier analysis of about 640 of the donors excluded any sequence lacking an unambiguous match to a single V gene segment. In an earlier analysis of approximately 590 of the donors, V segments were called functional above 56.7% productive rearrangements and were called segregating when the between-donor standard deviation exceeded 5%. A statistical classification framework was developed to diagnose cytomegalovirus status using the catalog of TCR beta chain sequences. A later analysis assigned V and J genes by comparing TCR nucleotide sequences with IMGT/GENE-DB human TR gene sequences. Using the TCRdist pipeline, a later analysis assigned CDR3 sequences along with most-parsimonious VDJ recombination scenarios. In a later analysis, each TCR beta chain was defined by its CDR3 amino acid sequence together with its V-gene family, and reads without a unique V-gene family were excluded. As a way to deal with suspected cross-contamination and a sequencing artifact, a later analysis dropped 450 to 600 nucleotide sequences that were highly shared and had low generation probability. A later analysis calculated a clonal expansion index for each public chain from normalized within-repertoire ranks of inferred template counts. In a later analysis, generation probabilities were computed with a VDJ recombination model fitted to out-of-frame rearrangements, and the resulting probabilities were checked against IGoR. In a later analysis, TCR-TCR, TCR-HLA and TCR-CMV co-occurrence was scored with hypergeometric tests, and a repertoire-size bias correction was applied to TCR pairs. A later analysis estimated false discovery rates by permuting HLA or CMV assignments 20 times. In a later analysis, co-occurring TCRs were grouped with DBSCAN, and TCRdist sequence similarity was added when clustering was performed within HLA-allele-positive subsets. Repertoires with fewer than 30,000 or more than 120,000 public chains, plus five repertoires with anomalous nucleotide sharing, were excluded from co-occurrence clustering. The table comes from immuneACCESS by way of TCRdb, which keeps in-frame sequences with V and J called. Part of the clones is missing from these tables; in studies checked, under half for an unresolved V gene and the rest for unknown reasons. V and J calls and clone size are those listed in that table; D and trimming were worked out from the DNA. For this sample the table gives fewer than 150,000 clones, of which 78% were detected only once. The leading ten clones occupy about 2.5% of the sample.

From a lookup of the germline V gene, CDR1 and CDR2 are SGHRS and YFSETQ. Trimming accounts for 2 bases at V and 4 bases at J, while the number of junction bases matched to no gene is 5. Including the terminal cysteine and phenylalanine, the CDR3 comprises 16 residues. Only CDR3 DNA remains: 48 bases, in frame from the first base. Concerning this clone: Its antigen remains unidentified. Base qualities are not at hand, and no much larger clone is one base apart.

The cohort consisted of 600 or so healthy bone marrow donors. All cohort members were sampled while nominally healthy, although unrecorded immune exposures were likely present. The donor tested CMV seronegative, placing the donor among the 300 to 400 seronegative members of the cohort. A peripheral blood sample was provided by each donor, and peripheral blood mononuclear cells were used for TCR beta sequencing. The Qiagen DNeasy Blood Extraction Kit was used to extract genomic DNA from the blood cell samples. The V and J genes are TRBV5-1 and TRBJ2-1; 11 central bases correspond to TRBD1. The receptor was derived from a male donor in good health and CMV-seronegative. The specimen was PBMCs. The base sequence is TGCGCCAGCAGCTTACTCGGGGACAGGGGGTACAATGAGCAGTTCTTC. Translation gives CASSLLGDRGYNEQFF.